Listed below are T cell receptor beta chains from one sample, sequenced in a study of PD-1 blockade in classical Hodgkin lymphoma. The data were produced by immunoSEQ multiplex PCR, yet TCRdb's version contains in-frame clones alone and is incomplete. The sample yields about 93,000 clones, 78% seen once. The input for sequencing was peripheral blood mononuclear cells (PBMCs), taken before the fourth cycle of nivolumab. The receptors stem from a human donor with classical Hodgkin lymphoma. CDR3s include the opening cysteine and the closing phenylalanine or tryptophan. A D gene is named only where the DNA matches it firmly. Rows give clone size only sometimes, using once, few, many, or a class for an expanded clone.

clone_size: .
d_call: .
v_call: TRBV28
j_call: TRBJ2-1
cdr3_aa: CASSLYLGPYEQFF
cdr3_nt: TGTGCCAGCAGTTTATACCTAGGACCTTATGAGCAGTTCTTC

clone_size: .
d_call: TRBD1
v_call: TRBV4-2
j_call: TRBJ1-4
cdr3_aa: CASSQDRGQDEKLFF
cdr3_nt: TGTGCCAGCAGCCAAGACAGGGGGCAGGATGAAAAACTGTTTTTT

clone_size: .
d_call: TRBD1
v_call: TRBV7-6
j_call: TRBJ2-3
cdr3_aa: CASSLNVGTGSRTDTQYF
cdr3_nt: TGTGCCAGCAGCTTAAACGTCGGGACAGGTAGCCGCACAGATACGCAGTATTTT

clone_size: few
d_call: TRBD1
v_call: TRBV7-2
j_call: TRBJ1-2
cdr3_aa: CASRRGQGQHYGYTF
cdr3_nt: TGTGCCAGCAGGCGAGGACAGGGGCAGCATTATGGCTACACCTTC

clone_size: .
d_call: .
v_call: TRBV5-1
j_call: TRBJ2-7
cdr3_aa: CASSLDQAFLEQYF
cdr3_nt: TGCGCCAGCAGCTTGGATCAGGCTTTCCTCGAGCAGTACTTC

clone_size: .
d_call: .
v_call: TRBV29-1
j_call: TRBJ2-7
cdr3_aa: CSAQTAAYEQYF
cdr3_nt: TGCAGTGCCCAGACAGCTGCCTACGAGCAGTACTTC

clone_size: .
d_call: .
v_call: TRBV6-6
j_call: TRBJ1-1
cdr3_aa: CASSSNRYTEAFF
cdr3_nt: TGTGCCAGCAGTTCCAACAGATACACTGAAGCTTTCTTT

clone_size: many
d_call: .
v_call: TRBV2
j_call: TRBJ1-2
cdr3_aa: CASRSSLTGYGYTF
cdr3_nt: TGTGCCAGCCGATCATCACTCACGGGCTATGGCTACACCTTC

clone_size: .
d_call: TRBD2
v_call: TRBV29-1
j_call: TRBJ2-3
cdr3_aa: CSATSGSPDTQYF
cdr3_nt: TGCAGCGCGACTAGCGGGAGCCCAGATACGCAGTATTTT

clone_size: .
d_call: .
v_call: TRBV7-2
j_call: TRBJ2-2
cdr3_aa: CASSLVRDTGELFF
cdr3_nt: TGTGCCAGCAGCTTAGTCAGGGATACCGGGGAGCTGTTTTTT

clone_size: .
d_call: TRBD2
v_call: TRBV18
j_call: TRBJ2-1
cdr3_aa: CASSPSGGRYNEQFF
cdr3_nt: TGTGCCAGCTCACCGAGCGGGGGGCGTTACAATGAGCAGTTCTTC

clone_size: few
d_call: .
v_call: TRBV27
j_call: TRBJ1-1
cdr3_aa: CASSPRAGGTEAFF
cdr3_nt: TGTGCCAGCAGCCCCAGGGCGGGGGGCACTGAAGCTTTCTTT

clone_size: .
d_call: TRBD2
v_call: TRBV13
j_call: TRBJ2-1
cdr3_aa: CASSRGTNSYNEQFF
cdr3_nt: TGTGCCAGCAGCCGAGGGACTAACTCCTACAATGAGCAGTTCTTC

clone_size: .
d_call: .
v_call: TRBV6-6
j_call: TRBJ1-3
cdr3_aa: CASIGPVRNTIYF
cdr3_nt: TGTGCCAGCATTGGCCCTGTGCGAAACACCATATATTTT

clone_size: .
d_call: .
v_call: TRBV4-3
j_call: TRBJ2-7
cdr3_aa: CASSQEVGGGSEQYF
cdr3_nt: TGCGCCAGCAGCCAAGAAGTGGGAGGAGGTAGCGAGCAGTACTTC

clone_size: .
d_call: .
v_call: TRBV19
j_call: TRBJ2-1
cdr3_aa: CASSIEGGAYNEQFF
cdr3_nt: TGTGCCAGTAGTATAGAAGGCGGGGCCTACAATGAGCAGTTCTTC

clone_size: .
d_call: TRBD1
v_call: TRBV6-6
j_call: TRBJ2-7
cdr3_aa: CASSLRDRTSYEQYF
cdr3_nt: TGTGCCAGCAGCCTCCGGGACAGGACTTCCTACGAGCAGTACTTC

clone_size: .
d_call: TRBD1
v_call: TRBV7-9
j_call: TRBJ1-1
cdr3_aa: CASSLRDRNTEAFF
cdr3_nt: TGTGCCAGCAGCTTAAGGGACAGGAACACTGAAGCTTTCTTT

clone_size: .
d_call: .
v_call: TRBV2
j_call: TRBJ2-7
cdr3_aa: CASNAGAGEQYF
cdr3_nt: TGTGCCAGCAATGCGGGGGCCGGCGAGCAGTACTTC

clone_size: .
d_call: .
v_call: TRBV11-2
j_call: TRBJ2-2
cdr3_aa: CASSYFGANTGELFF
cdr3_nt: TGTGCCAGCAGCTACTTCGGGGCCAACACCGGGGAGCTGTTTTTT

clone_size: once
d_call: .
v_call: TRBV25-1
j_call: TRBJ2-7
cdr3_aa: CASSDQGPYEQYF
cdr3_nt: TGTGCCAGCAGTGATCAGGGGCCTTACGAGCAGTACTTC

clone_size: .
d_call: .
v_call: TRBV4-1
j_call: TRBJ2-7
cdr3_aa: CASSHIGPSYEQYF
cdr3_nt: TGCGCCAGCAGCCACATCGGCCCCTCCTACGAGCAGTACTTC

clone_size: .
d_call: TRBD1
v_call: TRBV29-1
j_call: TRBJ2-5
cdr3_aa: CSVAGQGYGETQYF
cdr3_nt: TGCAGCGTCGCGGGACAGGGGTACGGAGAGACCCAGTACTTC

clone_size: .
d_call: .
v_call: TRBV5-6
j_call: TRBJ1-3
cdr3_aa: CASSLFPGSGNTIYF
cdr3_nt: TGTGCCAGCAGCTTGTTCCCGGGCTCTGGAAACACCATATATTTT

clone_size: few
d_call: TRBD2
v_call: TRBV5-6
j_call: TRBJ2-1
cdr3_aa: CASSRGREGWNEQFF
cdr3_nt: TGTGCCAGCAGCCGTGGGCGGGAGGGATGGAATGAGCAGTTCTTC

clone_size: .
d_call: TRBD1
v_call: TRBV28
j_call: TRBJ2-7
cdr3_aa: CASSFQRWGTGGYYEQYF
cdr3_nt: TGTGCCAGCAGTTTTCAACGTTGGGGGACAGGTGGTTACTACGAGCAGTACTTC

clone_size: few
d_call: TRBD2
v_call: TRBV4-2
j_call: TRBJ2-5
cdr3_aa: CASSQAFGRGGHETQYF
cdr3_nt: TGTGCCAGCAGCCAAGCTTTCGGGCGGGGGGGCCACGAGACCCAGTACTTC

clone_size: .
d_call: .
v_call: TRBV7-8
j_call: TRBJ1-6
cdr3_aa: CASSFEGPYNSPLHF
cdr3_nt: TGTGCCAGCAGCTTCGAGGGTCCCTATAATTCACCCCTCCACTTT

clone_size: few
d_call: .
v_call: TRBV28
j_call: TRBJ1-4
cdr3_aa: CASSFPATNEKLFF
cdr3_nt: TGTGCCAGCAGTTTCCCTGCAACTAATGAAAAACTGTTTTTT

clone_size: many
d_call: .
v_call: TRBV6-6
j_call: TRBJ1-2
cdr3_aa: CASSSTTDNNYGYTF
cdr3_nt: TGTGCCAGCAGTTCAACGACAGATAACAACTATGGCTACACCTTC

clone_size: .
d_call: .
v_call: TRBV6-5
j_call: TRBJ2-3
cdr3_aa: CASSVGLDTQYF
cdr3_nt: TGTGCCAGCAGCGTGGGGCTAGATACGCAGTATTTT